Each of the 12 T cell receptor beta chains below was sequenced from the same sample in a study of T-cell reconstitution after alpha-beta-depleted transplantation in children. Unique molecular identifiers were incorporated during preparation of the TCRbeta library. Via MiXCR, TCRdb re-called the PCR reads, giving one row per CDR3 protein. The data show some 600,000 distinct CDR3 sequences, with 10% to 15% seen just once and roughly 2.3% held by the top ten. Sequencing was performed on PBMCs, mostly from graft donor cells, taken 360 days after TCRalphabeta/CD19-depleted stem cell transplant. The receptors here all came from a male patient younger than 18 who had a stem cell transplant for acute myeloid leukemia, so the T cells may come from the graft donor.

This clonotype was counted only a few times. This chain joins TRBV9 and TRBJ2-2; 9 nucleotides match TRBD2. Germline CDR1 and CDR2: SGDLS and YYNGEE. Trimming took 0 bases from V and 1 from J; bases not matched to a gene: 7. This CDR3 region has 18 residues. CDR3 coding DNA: TGTGCCAGCAGCGTAGAGGCTGGGACTAGCTGGAACACCGGGGAGCTGTTTTTT. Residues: CASSVEAGTSWNTGELFF.

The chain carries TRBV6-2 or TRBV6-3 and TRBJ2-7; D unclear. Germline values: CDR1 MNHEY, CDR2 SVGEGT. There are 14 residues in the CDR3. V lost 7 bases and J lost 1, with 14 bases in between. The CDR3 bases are TGTGCCAGCACCCCAAGGAGTGTGTCCTACGAGCAGTACTTC. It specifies CASTPRSVSYEQYF.

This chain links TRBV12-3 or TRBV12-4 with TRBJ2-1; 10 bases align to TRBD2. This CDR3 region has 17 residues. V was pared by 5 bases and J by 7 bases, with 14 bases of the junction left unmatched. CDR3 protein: CASSTRPTSGMRNEQFF. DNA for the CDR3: TGTGCCAGCAGTACCCGCCCCACTAGCGGGATGAGGAATGAGCAGTTCTTC.

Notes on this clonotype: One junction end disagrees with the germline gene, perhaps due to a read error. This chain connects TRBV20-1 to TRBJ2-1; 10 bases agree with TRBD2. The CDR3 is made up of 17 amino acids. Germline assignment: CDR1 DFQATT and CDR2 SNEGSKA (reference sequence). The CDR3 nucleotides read TGCAGTGCTAGAGAGCTAGCGGGAGTTTCCTCCTACAATGAGAAGTTCTTC. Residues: CSARELAGVSSYNEKFF.

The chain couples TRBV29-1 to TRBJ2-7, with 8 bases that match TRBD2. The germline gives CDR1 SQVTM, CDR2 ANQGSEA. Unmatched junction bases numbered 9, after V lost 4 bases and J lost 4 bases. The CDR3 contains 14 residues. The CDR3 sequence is CSVAPGGVGYEQYF. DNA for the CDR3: TGCAGCGTTGCCCCGGGGGGGGTCGGGTACGAGCAGTACTTC.

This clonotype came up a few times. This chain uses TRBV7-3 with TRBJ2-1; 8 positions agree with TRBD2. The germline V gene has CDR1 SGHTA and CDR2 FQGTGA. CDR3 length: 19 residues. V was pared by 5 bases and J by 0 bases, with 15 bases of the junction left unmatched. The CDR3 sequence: CASSRTAGGAQFSYNEQFF. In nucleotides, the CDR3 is TGTGCCAGCAGCCGCACGGCGGGGGGAGCCCAATTCTCCTACAATGAGCAGTTCTTC.

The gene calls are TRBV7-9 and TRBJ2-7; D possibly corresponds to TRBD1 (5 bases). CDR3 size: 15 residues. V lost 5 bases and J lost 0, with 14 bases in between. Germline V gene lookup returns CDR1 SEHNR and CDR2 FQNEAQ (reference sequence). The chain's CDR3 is CASSETYQGSYEQYF. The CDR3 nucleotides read TGTGCCAGCAGCGAGACTTATCAGGGCTCCTACGAGCAGTACTTC.

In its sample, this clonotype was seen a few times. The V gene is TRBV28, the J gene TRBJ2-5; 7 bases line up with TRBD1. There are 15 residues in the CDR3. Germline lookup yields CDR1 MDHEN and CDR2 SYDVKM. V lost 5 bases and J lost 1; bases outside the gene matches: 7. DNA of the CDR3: TGTGCCAGCAGTACTCAGGACAGGATCCAAGAGACCCAGTACTTC. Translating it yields CASSTQDRIQETQYF.

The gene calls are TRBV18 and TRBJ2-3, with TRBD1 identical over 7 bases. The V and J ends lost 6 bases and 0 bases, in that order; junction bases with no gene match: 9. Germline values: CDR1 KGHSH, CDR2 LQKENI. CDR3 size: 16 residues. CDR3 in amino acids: CASSPWTGTSTDTQYF. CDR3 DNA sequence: TGTGCCAGCTCTCCCTGGACAGGAACTAGCACAGATACGCAGTATTTT.

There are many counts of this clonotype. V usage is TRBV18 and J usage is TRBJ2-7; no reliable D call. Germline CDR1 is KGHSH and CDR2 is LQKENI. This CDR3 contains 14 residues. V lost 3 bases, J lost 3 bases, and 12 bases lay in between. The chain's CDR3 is CASSPPYTIYEQYF. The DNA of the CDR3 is TGTGCCAGCTCACCCCCTTACACTATCTACGAGCAGTACTTC.

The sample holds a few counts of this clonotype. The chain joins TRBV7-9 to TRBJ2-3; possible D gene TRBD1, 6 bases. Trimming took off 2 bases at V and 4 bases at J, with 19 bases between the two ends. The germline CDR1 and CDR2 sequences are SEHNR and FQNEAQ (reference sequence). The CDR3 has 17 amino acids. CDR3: CASSLYPQGRGADTQYF. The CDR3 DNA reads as TGTGCCAGCAGCTTATATCCACAGGGTCGTGGCGCAGATACGCAGTATTTT.

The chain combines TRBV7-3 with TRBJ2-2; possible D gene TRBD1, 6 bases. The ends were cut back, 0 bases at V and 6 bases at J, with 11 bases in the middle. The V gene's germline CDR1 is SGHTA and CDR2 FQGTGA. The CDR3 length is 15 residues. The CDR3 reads CASSLTYRDPGELFF. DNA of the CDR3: TGTGCCAGCAGCTTAACGTACAGGGATCCCGGGGAGCTGTTTTTT.